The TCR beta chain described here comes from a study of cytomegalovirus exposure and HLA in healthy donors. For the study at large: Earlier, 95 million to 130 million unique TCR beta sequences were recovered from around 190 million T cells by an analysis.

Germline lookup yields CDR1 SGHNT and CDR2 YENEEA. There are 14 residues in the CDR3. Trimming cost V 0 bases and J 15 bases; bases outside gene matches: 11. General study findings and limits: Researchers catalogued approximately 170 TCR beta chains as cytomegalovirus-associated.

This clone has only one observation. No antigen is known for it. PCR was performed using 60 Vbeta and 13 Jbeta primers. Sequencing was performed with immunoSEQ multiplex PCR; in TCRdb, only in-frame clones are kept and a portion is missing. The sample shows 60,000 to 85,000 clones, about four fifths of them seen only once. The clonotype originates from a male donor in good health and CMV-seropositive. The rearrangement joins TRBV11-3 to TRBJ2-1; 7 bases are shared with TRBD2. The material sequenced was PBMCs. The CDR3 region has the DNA TGTGCCAGCAGCTTAGACCGATGGGGGGGGGAAAGGTTCTTC. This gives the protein CASSLDRWGGERFF.